This T cell receptor (beta chain) was captured in a study of Ad26.COV2.S vaccination and SARS-CoV-2 variants. The overall study: Participant was drawn from the COV1001 Ad26.COV2.S trial arm.

The assay was immunoSEQ multiplex PCR, and TCRdb's table has in-frame clones only and misses some. The sample shows about 410,000 clones, 75% to 90% of them seen only once. Notes on the study in general: The TCR breadth and depth analyses may have understated or missed part of the total T cell responses.

The sample holds one count of this clone. Its specificity is unknown. Treatment noted: around 19 received Ad26.COV2.S at low or high dose, single or two shots; about 5 received placebo; per-sample allocation not given. Collection of the samples took place on day 63 after the first injection of vaccine or placebo. The vaccine delivered Wuhan-strain SARS-CoV-2 spike through an Ad26 vector. This TCR came from a person between 18 and 60 years old who received the Ad26.COV2.S COVID-19 vaccine or a placebo. This specimen was peripheral blood, taken in a trial of Ad26.COV2.S vaccine versus placebo.

The CDR3 protein is CASSFGQDYNEQFF. Here the CDR3 DNA reads TGTGCCAGTAGTTTCGGACAGGATTACAATGAGCAGTTCTTC. The chain carries TRBV19 and TRBJ2-1; 7 bases map to TRBD1. V shed 5 bases and J 4 bases; nucleotides not matched to a gene: 5. The CDR3 is 14 amino acids. From germline, CDR1 is LNHDA and CDR2 SQIVND (reference sequence).